This entry concerns a single T cell receptor (beta chain). With V trimmed by 3 bases and J by 0 bases, 19 bases remained unmatched. CDR1 is SGDLS and CDR2 is YYNGEE in the germline V gene. This CDR3 has 22 amino acids. These data come from a study of blood T cell repertoires in COVID-19. Study background: The samples span acute and convalescent COVID-19 from the United States, Italy and Spain.

Repertoires were generated with immunoSEQ multiplex PCR, while TCRdb's copy carries only in-frame clones and drops some. Among tens of thousands of clones listed, 75% to 85% were seen once. The chain is built from TRBV9 and TRBJ2-3, with 13 bases fitting TRBD2. The source material was peripheral blood. The clonotype comes from a human donor in a cohort sampled during active COVID-19. DNA for the CDR3: TGTGCCAGCAGCGCGTTCGGGACCCTCGGACTAGCGGGAGCCGCTAGCACAGATACGCAGTATTTT. Protein sequence: CASSAFGTLGLAGAASTDTQYF.